This entry lists 10 T cell receptor beta chains sequenced from one sample in a study of T cells after yellow fever vaccination. TCRdb redid the calling of the 5' RACE reads with MiXCR, one entry per CDR3 protein. The sample carries some 240,000 distinct CDR3 sequences, roughly 5.2% recorded once. The sample in question was CD4+ T cells sorted from PBMCs, obtained on the day of the yellow fever booster vaccination. The origin of the receptors is a young man who received the YFV17D yellow fever vaccine.

This clonotype occurred many times. The CDR3 spells CSLRTSTEQFF. The DNA of the CDR3 is TGCAGCCTAAGGACTAGCACTGAGCAGTTCTTC. J is TRBJ2-1 and V is TRBV29-1; 8 bases map to TRBD2. Unmatched junction bases numbered 6, after V lost 8 bases and J lost 9 bases. The germline gives CDR1 SQVTM, CDR2 ANQGSEA. This CDR3 has 11 amino acids.

The genes are TRBV7-2 and TRBJ1-5, with D hard to call. This CDR3 is built from 13 residues. CDR1 is SGHTA, CDR2 FQGNSA, per germline. V lost 5 bases and J lost 4, with 9 bases in between. The CDR3 region is CASSDPQNQPQHF. CDR3 nucleotide sequence: TGTGCCAGCAGCGATCCCCAAAATCAGCCCCAGCATTTT.

CDR3 DNA sequence: TGTGCCAGTAGTATAGGGCCTAGCGGCGCGAACACCGGGGAGCTGTTTTTT. It translates to CASSIGPSGANTGELFF. V usage is TRBV19 and J usage is TRBJ2-2; 7 bases line up with TRBD2. The CDR3 spans 17 residues. Germline V gene sequence: CDR1 LNHDA, CDR2 SQIVND (reference sequence). With 1 base clipped from V and 0 bases from J, the junction kept 5 bases outside the gene matches.

This clonotype appeared a few times. This chain links TRBV20-1 with TRBJ2-2; D not certain. Germline CDR1 and CDR2: DFQATT and SNEGSKA (reference sequence). The CDR3 loop spans 14 amino acids. Trimming stripped 6 bases from V and 0 bases from J, with 11 bases between. This CDR3 is CSAPPASNTGELFF. CDR3 nucleotide sequence: TGCAGTGCCCCCCCGGCGTCGAACACCGGGGAGCTGTTTTTT.

This clonotype was counted a few times. For the CDR3, the DNA is TGCGCCAGCAGCCTGATAGGGAGGGAGGACACTGAAGCTTTCTTT. It is translated as CASSLIGREDTEAFF. The J gene is TRBJ1-1, the V gene TRBV5-1; D not certain. This CDR3 has 15 residues. V lost 4 bases to trimming and J lost 3 bases, with 16 bases between them. CDR1 is SGHRS, CDR2 YFSETQ, per germline.

This clonotype was seen only a few times. The V call is TRBV2, the J call TRBJ2-7, with TRBD2 as a possible D gene (6 bases). V was pared by 3 bases and J by 0 bases, with 12 bases between. Germline CDR1 is SNHLY and CDR2 is FYNNEI. CDR3 length: 15 residues. Here the CDR3 DNA reads TGTGCCAGCAGTGAGCCGGGAGTTGGCTCCTACGAGCAGTACGTC. Amino acids: CASSEPGVGSYEQYV.

This clonotype was observed many times. CDR3 in amino acids: CASSSSGAETQYF. DNA of the CDR3: TGCGCCAGCAGCTCTAGCGGGGCAGAGACCCAGTACTTC. V usage is TRBV5-1 and J usage is TRBJ2-5, with TRBD2 identical over 9 bases. The germline V gene has CDR1 SGHRS and CDR2 YFSETQ. Trimming cost V 3 bases and J 4 bases; bases outside gene matches: 1. The CDR3 is made up of 13 amino acids. The full variable domain, its missing parts supplied by reference TRBV5-1 and TRBJ2-5, is KAGVTQTPRYLIKTRGQQVTLSCSPISGHRSVSWYQQTPGQGLQFLFEYFSETQRNKGNFPGRFSGRQFSNSRSEMNVSTLELGDSALYLCASSSSGAETQYFGPGTRLLVL.

A few counts support this clonotype. This sequence joins TRBV5-1 and TRBJ1-6; TRBD1 aligns across 10 bases. J was trimmed by 7 bases and V by 4 bases; bases with no gene match: 5. The CDR3 sequence is 15 residues long. Germline assignment: CDR1 SGHRS and CDR2 YFSETQ. CDR3 nucleotide sequence: TGCGCCAGCAGCCAGGACAGGGGGGGAAATTCACCCCTCCACTTT. Its translation is CASSQDRGGNSPLHF.

Written as DNA, the CDR3 is TGTGCCAGCAGTTTAGAACCGGGGTTAAGTTCACCCCTCCACTTT. As protein: CASSLEPGLSSPLHF. The V gene is TRBV28, the J gene TRBJ1-6; D is undetermined. CDR1 is MDHEN, CDR2 SYDVKM, per germline. Trimming took 2 bases from V and 9 from J, leaving 14 bases between them. The CDR3 sequence is 15 residues long.

Many counts were recorded for this clonotype. In DNA, the CDR3 is TGCGCCAGCAGCTTGGTAGATAGCTCCTACAATGAGCAGTTCTTC. Amino acid sequence: CASSLVDSSYNEQFF. The chain uses TRBV5-1 and TRBJ2-1, with D uncertain. Trimming removed 0 bases at V and 0 bases at J, with 7 bases between. Germline V gives CDR1 SGHRS, CDR2 YFSETQ. The CDR3 is 15 residues long.